This T cell receptor (beta chain) was sequenced during a study of response to subunit inactivated influenza vaccine. Points from the study as a whole: Few new T cells, the authors suggested, are recruited by each seasonal influenza vaccination.

Germline values: CDR1 DFQATT, CDR2 SNEGSKA (reference sequence). The trim removed 5 bases at V and 4 bases at J, leaving 8 bases unmatched. The CDR3 length is 16 residues. This clonotype was seen only a few times. The antigen remains undetermined. Via MiXCR, TCRdb re-called the RT-PCR reads, giving one row per CDR3 protein. Among 600,000 to 700,000 distinct CDR3 sequences listed, 13% to 15% were seen once. Sequencing used PBMCs from blood, obtained roughly 2 weeks before vaccination. The source of this sequence is a man aged 50-59 years who received an inactivated influenza vaccine. The chain links TRBV20-1 to TRBJ2-7; 16 bases are a match to TRBD2. The CDR3 loop is CSALGLAGGVRYEQYF. The CDR3 bases are TGCAGTGCTCTGGGACTAGCGGGGGGGGTGAGATACGAGCAGTACTTC.